The rows below give T cell receptor beta chains drawn from one sample of a study of blood T cell repertoires in COVID-19. The repertoire was sequenced with immunoSEQ multiplex PCR; TCRdb's copy has only in-frame clones and lacks some. The data show about 240,000 clones, approximately 91% seen once. Sequencing was performed on peripheral blood. The receptors stem from a woman between 25 and 40 years old with acute or convalescent COVID-19. Both conserved end residues are part of each CDR3. A D gene is named only where the DNA matches it firmly.

j_call,v_call,d_call,cdr3_nt,cdr3_aa
TRBJ2-1,TRBV27,TRBD2,TGTGCCAGCAGCGTACTAGCGGGAGTGCACAATGAGCAGTTCTTC,CASSVLAGVHNEQFF
TRBJ1-1,TRBV27,-,TGTGCCAGCAGGTTACAGGGTTGGAGCACTGAAGCTTTCTTT,CASRLQGWSTEAFF
TRBJ1-1,TRBV11-3,-,TGTGCCAGCAGCCTGTCAGGGAATGGGGAAGCTTTCTTT,CASSLSGNGEAFF
TRBJ2-3,TRBV5-4,TRBD2,TGTGCCAGCAGCTTGAGTAGCGGGAGAGTAGATACGCAGTATTTT,CASSLSSGRVDTQYF
TRBJ2-7,TRBV6-5,TRBD1,TGTGCCAGCAGTTTCCCGCGGGGCAGGGGGCTCTACGAGCAGTACTTC,CASSFPRGRGLYEQYF
TRBJ2-1,TRBV16,TRBD1,TGTGCCAGCAGCTCCCGGGACAGGGTTTTGAATGAGCAGTTCTTC,CASSSRDRVLNEQFF
TRBJ2-7,TRBV13,-,TGTGCCAGCAGCTTCAGTGGACAGTCCTACGAGCAGTACTTC,CASSFSGQSYEQYF
TRBJ2-7,TRBV10-2,TRBD1,TGCGCCAGCAGTGAACAGGGACAGGGTTTTTCCGAGCAGTACTTC,CASSEQGQGFSEQYF
TRBJ2-7,TRBV7-6,TRBD2,TGTGCCAGCAGCTTAGTCGCGGGAGGAAGAGAGCAGTACTTC,CASSLVAGGREQYF
TRBJ2-6,TRBV7-2,-,TGTGCCAGCAGCTTAAGAGGGTCCTCTGGGGCCAACGTCCTGACTTTC,CASSLRGSSGANVLTF
TRBJ2-7,TRBV7-9,TRBD2,TGTGCCAGCAGCTCCACCCTTAGCGGGAGAGGGTACGAGCAGTACTTC,CASSSTLSGRGYEQYF
TRBJ2-1,TRBV5-1,-,TGCGCCAGCAGCAAGTGGGTTGGACTAAGCTCCTACAATGAGCAGTTCTTC,CASSKWVGLSSYNEQFF
TRBJ2-1,TRBV27,TRBD2,TGTGCCAGCAGTTTCGGGCTAGCGGGAGTCGGTTACAATGAGCAGTTCTTC,CASSFGLAGVGYNEQFF